These 17 T cell receptor beta chains originate from one sample sequenced in a study of cytomegalovirus exposure and HLA in healthy donors. PCR employed 60 Vbeta and 13 Jbeta primers. This table comes from immunoSEQ multiplex PCR, and its TCRdb copy is limited to in-frame clones, with some not included. The table shows 150,000 or so clones, with around four fifths occurring only once. The sequenced sample was PBMCs. The source is a middle-aged man in good health and CMV-seropositive.

Remarks on this clone: This same CDR3 is encoded by further DNA sequences in the sample. V and J are TRBV4-2 and TRBJ2-3; D perhaps matches TRBD2 (5 bases). CDR3 size: 14 residues. Looked up from germline, CDR1 is LGHNA and CDR2 is YNFKEQ. V lost 5 bases, J lost 5 bases, and 14 bases lay in between. The CDR3 region has the DNA TGTGCCAGCAGCGACCGGACTTACGGAGATACGCAGTATTTT. It is translated as CASSDRTYGDTQYF.

The chain has TRBV7-9 and TRBJ2-3; TRBD1 is a possible D gene (6 bases). Per the germline V gene, CDR1 is SEHNR and CDR2 is FQNEAQ (reference sequence). Between the trimmed V and J ends, which lost 3 bases and 9 bases, there was a span of 10 bases. This CDR3 contains 12 residues. CDR3 amino acids: CASSFSGATQYF. As DNA, the CDR3 is TGTGCCAGCAGCTTTTCAGGGGCCACGCAGTATTTT.

This clone came up once. The chain combines TRBV6-1 with TRBJ1-1; D not resolved. The V gene's germline CDR1 is MNHNS and CDR2 SASEGT. The CDR3 sequence is 11 residues long. Trimming removed 6 bases from V and 11 bases from J, with 13 bases in between. Here the CDR3 DNA reads TGTGCCAGCAGCCTGACACTTAATGCTTTCTTT. Encoded protein: CASSLTLNAFF.

This clone was seen once. The chain joins TRBV5-4 to TRBJ2-2; the match to TRBD1 covers 7 bases. CDR1 is SGHNT and CDR2 is YYREEE in the germline V gene (reference sequence). The CDR3 totals 15 residues. With V trimmed by 5 bases and J by 1 base, 5 bases remained unmatched. This CDR3 is CASSSRDRNTGELFF. Here the CDR3 DNA reads TGTGCCAGCAGTTCTCGGGACAGGAACACCGGGGAGCTGTTTTTT.

The chain has TRBV13 and TRBJ2-3; no reliable D call. The CDR3 spans 13 residues. Trimming cost V 5 bases and J 6 bases, with 12 bases left between them. Germline assignment: CDR1 PRHDT and CDR2 FYEKMQ (reference sequence). The chain's CDR3 is CASSPRVQDTQYF. The CDR3 DNA follows: TGTGCCAGCAGCCCCCGGGTGCAGGATACGCAGTATTTT.

The V gene is TRBV5-6, the J gene TRBJ2-1, with D possibly TRBD2 on 5 matching bases. Looked up from germline, CDR1 is SGHDT and CDR2 is YYEEEE. Trimming removed 4 bases from V and 5 bases from J, with 10 bases in between. This CDR3 contains 13 residues. The CDR3, as DNA: TGTGCCAGCAGCGTCGGACTCAACAATGAGCAGTTCTTC. Protein: CASSVGLNNEQFF.

This rearrangement joins TRBV2 to TRBJ2-7, with TRBD2 matching over 9 bases. Trimming took 1 base from V and 7 from J; bases not matched to a gene: 8. Germline loops: CDR1 SNHLY, CDR2 FYNNEI. The CDR3 extends over 15 amino acids. The CDR3 sequence is CASSEVSGSPGEQYF. DNA for the CDR3: TGTGCCAGCAGTGAAGTTAGCGGGAGCCCGGGGGAGCAGTACTTC.

This clone has more than one count but fewer than ten. In nucleotides, the CDR3 is TGTGCCAGCAGCTCTCCCCCGAAGGGGACAGGGAATGAAAAACTGTTTTTT. This gives the protein CASSSPPKGTGNEKLFF. This rearrangement joins TRBV7-6 to TRBJ1-4, with 9 bases fitting TRBD1. Trimming took 4 bases from V and 5 from J; bases not matched to a gene: 11. Germline CDR1 reads SGHVS; CDR2 reads FNYEAQ. This CDR3 comprises 17 residues.

Comment on this clone: One end of the junction is discordant with germline, which a read error may explain. The chain combines TRBV7-9 with TRBJ2-4, with 7 bases lining up with TRBD2. The germline CDR1 and CDR2 sequences are SEHNR and FQNEAQ (reference sequence). The CDR3 extends over 13 amino acids. Here the CDR3 reads CSSSSNGEGPQYF. The CDR3 DNA is TGTTCCAGCAGCTCCAACGGGGAGGGCCCTCAGTACTTC.

J is TRBJ2-5 and V is TRBV9; D ambiguous. The CDR3 covers 14 residues. The V end lost 1 base, the J end lost 5 bases, and 12 bases lay between the germline ends. Germline CDR1 SGDLS, CDR2 YYNGEE. The CDR3 bases are TGTGCCAGCAGCGTAACAGTGGTTGGGGAGACCCAGTACTTC. It codes for CASSVTVVGETQYF.

This chain connects TRBV28 to TRBJ2-3; 13 bases are shared with TRBD2. The germline V gene encodes CDR1 MDHEN and CDR2 SYDVKM. There are 18 residues in the CDR3. The trim removed 6 bases at V and 2 bases at J, leaving 11 bases unmatched. The CDR3, as DNA: TGTGCCAGCAGCCCCGGGACTAGCGGGAATATAACCACAGATACGCAGTATTTT. This sequence encodes CASSPGTSGNITTDTQYF. The variable domain in full, completed from reference TRBV28 and TRBJ2-3, reads DVKVTQSSRYLVKRTGEKVFLECVQDMDHENMFWYRQDPGLGLRLIYFSYDVKMKEKGDIPEGYSVSREKKERFSLILESASTNQTSMYLCASSPGTSGNITTDTQYFGPGTRLTVL.

The chain is built from TRBV9 and TRBJ1-6; a weak D match, TRBD1 (6 bases). There are 15 residues in the CDR3. Germline assignment: CDR1 SGDLS and CDR2 YYNGEE. The V and J ends lost 0 bases and 7 bases respectively, with 11 bases between them. The CDR3 loop is CASSVAGGANSPLHF. DNA of the CDR3: TGTGCCAGCAGCGTAGCGGGGGGGGCGAATTCACCCCTCCACTTT.

This clone has a single count. The rearrangement links TRBV10-3 to TRBJ2-5, with TRBD1 matching 9 bases. The last part of the DNA fits TRBJ2-7 better; the J call may be wrong. The CDR3 totals 14 residues. Germline V gene sequence: CDR1 ENHRY, CDR2 SYGVKD. DNA for the CDR3: TGTGCCATCAGCCGGGACAGGGAGGGTCGCGAGCAGTACTTC. Amino acid sequence: CAISRDREGREQYF.

The chain's CDR3 is CAISPYSDEETQYF. The DNA for the CDR3 is TGTGCCATCTCCCCTTATAGCGACGAAGAGACCCAGTACTTC. This rearrangement joins TRBV10-3 to TRBJ2-5; maybe TRBD2 (5 bases). This CDR3 is built from 14 residues. Looked up from germline, CDR1 is ENHRY and CDR2 is SYGVKD. V lost 8 bases and J lost 3, with 16 bases in between.

A few counts support this clone. The chain has TRBV7-2 and TRBJ2-7, with D possibly TRBD1 on 5 matching bases. Trimming pared 1 base from V and 2 bases from J, leaving 12 bases between. CDR1 is SGHTA, CDR2 FQGNSA, per germline. The CDR3 has 15 residues. Here the CDR3 reads CASSLVGRVTYEQYF. The CDR3 region has the DNA TGTGCCAGCAGCTTAGTGGGCAGGGTAACCTACGAGCAGTACTTC.

The CDR3 here is CASSLGTSGRTDTQYF. CDR3 nucleotides: TGCGCCAGCAGCCTCGGGACTAGCGGGAGAACAGATACGCAGTATTTT. This chain joins TRBV5-1 and TRBJ2-3; 14 bases match TRBD2. CDR1 and CDR2 from the germline V gene are SGHRS and YFSETQ. The CDR3 runs to 16 residues. J gave up 3 bases and V 4 bases, and 4 bases lay outside the gene matches.

This clone came up a few times. This chain joins TRBV5-4 and TRBJ2-2; 13 nucleotides match TRBD2. Trimming took 4 bases from V and 6 from J; bases not matched to a gene: 6. The CDR3 length is 16 residues. CDR1 and CDR2 from the germline V gene are SGHNT and YYREEE (reference sequence). CDR3 sequence: CASSRRLAGGPGELFF. CDR3 DNA sequence: TGTGCCAGCAGCCGCCGACTAGCGGGGGGCCCCGGGGAGCTGTTTTTT. The whole variable domain, filled in from reference TRBV5-4 and TRBJ2-2, reads ETGVTQSPTHLIKTRGQQVTLRCSSQSGHNTVSWYQQALGQGPQFIFQYYREEENGRGNFPPRFSGLQFPNYSSELNVNALELDDSALYLCASSRRLAGGPGELFFGEGSRLTVL.